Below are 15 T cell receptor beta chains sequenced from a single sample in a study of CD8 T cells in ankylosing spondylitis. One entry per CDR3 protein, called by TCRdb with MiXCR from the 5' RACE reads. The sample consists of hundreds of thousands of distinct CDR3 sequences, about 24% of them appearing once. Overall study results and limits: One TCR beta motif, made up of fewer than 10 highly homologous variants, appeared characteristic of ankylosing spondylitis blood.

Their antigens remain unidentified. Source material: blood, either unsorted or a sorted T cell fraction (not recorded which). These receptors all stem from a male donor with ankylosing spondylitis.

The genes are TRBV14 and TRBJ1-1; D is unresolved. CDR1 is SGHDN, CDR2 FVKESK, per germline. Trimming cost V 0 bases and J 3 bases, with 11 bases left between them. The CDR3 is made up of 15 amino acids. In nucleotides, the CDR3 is TGTGCCAGCAGCCAAGATTGGTCAGTCGACACTGAAGCTTTCTTT. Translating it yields CASSQDWSVDTEAFF.

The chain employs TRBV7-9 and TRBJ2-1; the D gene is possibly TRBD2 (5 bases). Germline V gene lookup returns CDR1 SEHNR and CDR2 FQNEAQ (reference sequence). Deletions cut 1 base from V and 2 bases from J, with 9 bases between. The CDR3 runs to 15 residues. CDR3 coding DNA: TGTGCCAGCAGCTTAGGGGAGTCCCCCTACAATGAGCAGTTCTTC. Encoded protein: CASSLGESPYNEQFF.

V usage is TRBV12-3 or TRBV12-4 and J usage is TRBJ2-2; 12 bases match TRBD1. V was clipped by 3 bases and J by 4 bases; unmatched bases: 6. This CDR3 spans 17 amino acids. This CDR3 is CASSFRGQGASTGELFF. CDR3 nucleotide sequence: TGTGCCAGCAGTTTCAGGGGACAGGGGGCCAGCACCGGGGAGCTGTTTTTT.

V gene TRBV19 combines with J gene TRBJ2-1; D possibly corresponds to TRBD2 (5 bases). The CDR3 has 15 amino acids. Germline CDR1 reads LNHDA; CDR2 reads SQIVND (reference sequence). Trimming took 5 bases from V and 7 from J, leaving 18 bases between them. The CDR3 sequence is CASSRLPPLGNEQFF. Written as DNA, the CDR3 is TGTGCCAGTAGTCGACTACCCCCTTTGGGGAATGAGCAGTTCTTC.

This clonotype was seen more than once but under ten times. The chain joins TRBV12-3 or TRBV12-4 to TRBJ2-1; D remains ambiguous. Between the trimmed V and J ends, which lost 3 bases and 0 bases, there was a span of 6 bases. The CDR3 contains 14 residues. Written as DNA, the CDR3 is TGTGCCAGCAGTTTCGGAGTCTCCTACAATGAGCAGTTCTTC. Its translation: CASSFGVSYNEQFF.

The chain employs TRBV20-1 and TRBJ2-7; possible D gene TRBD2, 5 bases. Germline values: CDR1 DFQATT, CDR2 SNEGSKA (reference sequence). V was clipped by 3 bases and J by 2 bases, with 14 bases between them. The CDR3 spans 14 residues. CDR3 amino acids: CSARRLERTYEQYF. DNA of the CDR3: TGCAGTGCTAGGCGTCTCGAGCGGACCTACGAGCAGTACTTC.

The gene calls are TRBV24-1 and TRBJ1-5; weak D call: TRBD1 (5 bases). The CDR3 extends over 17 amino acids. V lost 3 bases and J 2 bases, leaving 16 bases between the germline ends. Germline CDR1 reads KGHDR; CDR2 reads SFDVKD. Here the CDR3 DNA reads TGTGCCACCAGTGATCCCTCTCAGGGTGGACGCAATCAGCCCCAGCATTTT. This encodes CATSDPSQGGRNQPQHF.

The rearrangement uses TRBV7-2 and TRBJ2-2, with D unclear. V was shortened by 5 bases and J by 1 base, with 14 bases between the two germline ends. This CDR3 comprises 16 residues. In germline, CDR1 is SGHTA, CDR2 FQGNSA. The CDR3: CASSKGRLGNTGELFF. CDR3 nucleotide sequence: TGTGCCAGCAGCAAAGGCAGGTTGGGGAACACCGGGGAGCTGTTTTTT.

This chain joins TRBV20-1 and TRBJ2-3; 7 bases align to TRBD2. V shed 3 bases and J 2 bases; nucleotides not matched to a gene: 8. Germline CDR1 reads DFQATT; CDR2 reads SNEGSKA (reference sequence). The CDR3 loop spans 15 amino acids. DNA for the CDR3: TGCAGTGCTAGTCTCAGCGGGACGGCCACAGATACGCAGTATTTT. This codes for CSASLSGTATDTQYF.

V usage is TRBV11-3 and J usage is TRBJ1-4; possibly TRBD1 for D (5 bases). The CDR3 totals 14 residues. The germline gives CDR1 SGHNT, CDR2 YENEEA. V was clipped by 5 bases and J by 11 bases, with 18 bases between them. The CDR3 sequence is CASSQVRGGKKLFF. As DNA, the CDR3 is TGTGCCAGCAGCCAAGTCCGGGGGGGGAAGAAACTGTTTTTT.

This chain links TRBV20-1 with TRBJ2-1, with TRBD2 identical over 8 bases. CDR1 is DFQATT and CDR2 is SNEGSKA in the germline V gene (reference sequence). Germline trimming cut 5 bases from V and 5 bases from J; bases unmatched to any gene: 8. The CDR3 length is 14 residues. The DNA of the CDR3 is TGCAGTGCTCCCCGGAGCGGGAGTCACAATGAGCAGTTCTTC. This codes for CSAPRSGSHNEQFF.

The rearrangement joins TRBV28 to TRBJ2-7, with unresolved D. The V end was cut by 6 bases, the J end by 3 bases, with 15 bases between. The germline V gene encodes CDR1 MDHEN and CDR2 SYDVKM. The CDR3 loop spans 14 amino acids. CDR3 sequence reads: CASSLSRASYEQYV. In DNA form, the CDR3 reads TGTGCCAGCAGCCTCTCCCGGGCTAGCTACGAGCAGTACGTC.

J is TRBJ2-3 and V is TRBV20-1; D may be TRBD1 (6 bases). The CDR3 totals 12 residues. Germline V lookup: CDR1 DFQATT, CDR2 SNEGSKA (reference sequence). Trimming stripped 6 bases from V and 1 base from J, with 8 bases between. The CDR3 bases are TGCAGTGCGCGACAGGGCACAGATACGCAGTATTTT. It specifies CSARQGTDTQYF.

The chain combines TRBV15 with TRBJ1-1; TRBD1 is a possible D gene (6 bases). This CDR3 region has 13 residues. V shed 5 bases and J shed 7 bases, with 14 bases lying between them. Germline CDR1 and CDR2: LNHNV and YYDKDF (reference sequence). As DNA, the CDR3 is TGTGCCACCAGCGCTATGGGGGCGGGTGAAGCTTTCTTT. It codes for CATSAMGAGEAFF.

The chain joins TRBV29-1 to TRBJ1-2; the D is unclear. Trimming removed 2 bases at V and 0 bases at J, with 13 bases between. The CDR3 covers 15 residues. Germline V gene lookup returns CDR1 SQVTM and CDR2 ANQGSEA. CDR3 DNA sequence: TGCAGCGTTGAATTCCCATTCGGAGCTAACTATGGCTACACCTTC. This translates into CSVEFPFGANYGYTF.